These 25 T cell receptor beta chains originate from one sample sequenced in a study of a mutant IDH1 vaccine in newly diagnosed glioma. Time point denoted: week 23, last vaccination. One vaccine dose held 300 ug of mutant IDH1 20-mer peptide and came with topical imiquimod. Which antigens these TCRs recognize remains unknown. This table comes from immunoSEQ multiplex PCR, and its TCRdb copy is limited to in-frame clones, with some not included. The table has 60,000 or so clones, 81% seen once. Source: PBMCs, taken from a glioma patient whose treatment included an IDH1 peptide vaccine. The receptors come from a woman aged 35 to 49 with glioma. Some clones in this sample may be carry-over from other donors' samples.

This sequence joins TRBV7-3 and TRBJ2-1; TRBD2 matches 10 bases. The CDR3 loop spans 14 amino acids. The V gene's germline CDR1 is SGHTA and CDR2 FQGTGA. J gave up 4 bases and V 8 bases, and 5 bases lay outside the gene matches. In DNA, the CDR3 is TGTGCCAGCGGTAGTAGCGGGGGGTACAATGAGCAGTTCTTC. Protein: CASGSSGGYNEQFF.

The V call is TRBV19, the J call TRBJ1-1; D unclear. Per the germline V gene, CDR1 is LNHDA and CDR2 is SQIVND (reference sequence). The ends were cut back, 7 bases at V and 1 base at J, with 13 bases in the middle. The CDR3 spans 14 residues. DNA of the CDR3: TGTGCCAGTACCCCTTCCTTGGGGAACACTGAAGCTTTCTTT. Translation gives CASTPSLGNTEAFF.

The chain carries TRBV10-2 and TRBJ1-2; 10 nucleotides align to TRBD1. CDR1 is WSHSY, CDR2 SAAADI, per germline. J was trimmed by 12 bases and V by 0 bases; bases with no gene match: 4. The CDR3 is made up of 13 amino acids. CDR3 sequence: CASSESGTGEDTF. The CDR3 DNA is TGCGCCAGCAGTGAGTCCGGGACAGGGGAAGACACCTTC.

V usage is TRBV28 and J usage is TRBJ1-1; D possibly corresponds to TRBD1 (6 bases). CDR3 length: 16 amino acids. Germline V CDR1 and CDR2: MDHEN, SYDVKM. The germline V and J ends were trimmed by 3 bases and 1 base, with 15 bases remaining between them. The CDR3 region has the DNA TGTGCCAGCAGTTTCCATGCTTTGGGGGCGAACACTGAAGCTTTCTTT. Translating it yields CASSFHALGANTEAFF.

The chain links TRBV6-1 to TRBJ1-1, with D perhaps matching TRBD1 (5 bases). From germline, CDR1 is MNHNS and CDR2 SASEGT. There are 14 residues in the CDR3. V lost 0 bases to trimming and J lost 6 bases, with 11 bases between them. CDR3 nucleotides: TGTGCCAGCAGTGAAGCGAGTAGGGGAGCTGAAGCTTTCTTT. This encodes CASSEASRGAEAFF.

Only a few counts were recorded for this clone. V usage is TRBV7-2 and J usage is TRBJ1-5; TRBD1 is a possible D gene (5 bases). The CDR3 has 15 residues. Germline-derived CDR1 and CDR2 are SGHTA and FQGNSA. V was clipped by 5 bases and J by 7 bases, with 18 bases between them. Here the CDR3 DNA reads TGTGCCAGCAGCCTACGACACCGGGGCTCACAGCCCCAGCATTTT. Encoded protein: CASSLRHRGSQPQHF. The whole variable domain, filled in from reference TRBV7-2 and TRBJ1-5, reads GAGVSQSPSNKVTEKGKDVELRCDPISGHTALYWYRQSLGQGLEFLIYFQGNSAPDKSGLPSDRFSAERTGGSVSTLTIQRTQQEDSAVYLCASSLRHRGSQPQHFGDGTRLSIL.

V and J are TRBV7-9 and TRBJ1-3, with D uncertain. Trimming pared 5 bases from V and 0 bases from J, leaving 11 bases between. This CDR3 has 15 residues. The germline gives CDR1 SEHNR, CDR2 FQNEAQ (reference sequence). The CDR3 DNA follows: TGTGCCAGCAGCCCCTCCGGATCCTCTGGAAACACCATATATTTT. This translates into CASSPSGSSGNTIYF.

The rearrangement joins TRBV10-3 to TRBJ2-3; D gene unclear. The germline V gene has CDR1 ENHRY and CDR2 SYGVKD. Deletions cut 1 base from V and 6 bases from J, with 8 bases between. CDR3 length: 13 amino acids. The CDR3 sequence is CAISEFSGDTQYF. The CDR3 coding sequence is TGTGCCATCAGTGAGTTTAGTGGGGATACGCAGTATTTT.

J is TRBJ1-6 and V is TRBV2; D unclear. The CDR3 extends over 16 amino acids. CDR1 is SNHLY, CDR2 FYNNEI, per germline. Trimming removed 3 bases from V and 5 bases from J, with 14 bases in between. The CDR3, as DNA: TGTGCCAGCAGTGACGGGCCCGTAGACAATAATTCACCCCTCCACTTT. It is translated as CASSDGPVDNNSPLHF.

The V and J genes are TRBV19 and TRBJ1-1; TRBD1 is a possible D gene (6 bases). The CDR3 covers 15 residues. Germline V CDR1 and CDR2: LNHDA, SQIVND (reference sequence). The ends were cut back, 7 bases at V and 4 bases at J, with 19 bases in the middle. This CDR3 is CASTPVGAWGTEAFF. In DNA, the CDR3 is TGTGCCAGTACCCCGGTGGGGGCTTGGGGCACTGAAGCTTTCTTT.

The rearrangement links TRBV20-1 to TRBJ1-4; D is ambiguous. Germline assignment: CDR1 DFQATT and CDR2 SNEGSKA (reference sequence). Trimming stripped 6 bases from V and 1 base from J, with 3 bases between. The CDR3 loop spans 11 amino acids. Here the CDR3 reads CSAGTNEKLFF. CDR3 nucleotide sequence: TGCAGTGCAGGAACTAATGAAAAACTGTTTTTT.

The chain is built from TRBV5-1 and TRBJ1-3; D perhaps matches TRBD1 (6 bases). Trimming cost V 4 bases and J 4 bases, with 12 bases left between them. The CDR3 loop spans 14 amino acids. Germline loops: CDR1 SGHRS, CDR2 YFSETQ. The CDR3 reads CASSTGGTGNTIYF. The CDR3 DNA is TGCGCCAGCAGCACGGGGGGCACGGGAAACACCATATATTTT.

This chain connects TRBV6-6 to TRBJ1-5, with 8 bases that match TRBD1. The CDR3 spans 15 residues. V gave up 6 bases and J gave up 1 base; unmatched junction bases: 5. Germline values: CDR1 MNHNY, CDR2 SVGAGI (reference sequence). CDR3 coding DNA: TGTGCCAGCAGGACAGGGGAGTTCAGCAATCAGCCCCAGCATTTT. Translation: CASRTGEFSNQPQHF.

This chain uses TRBV6-1 with TRBJ1-5; TRBD1 agrees at 7 bases. The CDR3 consists of 15 residues. Germline trimming cut 0 bases from V and 6 bases from J; bases unmatched to any gene: 5. Germline V lookup: CDR1 MNHNS, CDR2 SASEGT. CDR3 DNA: TGTGCCAGCAGTGAAGCAACAGGGGTTGGTCAGCCCCAGCATTTT. Protein sequence: CASSEATGVGQPQHF.

This clone was recorded a few times. The rearrangement joins TRBV19 to TRBJ1-1; D gene ambiguous. This CDR3 comprises 10 residues. Germline V gene lookup returns CDR1 LNHDA and CDR2 SQIVND (reference sequence). In DNA form, the CDR3 reads TGTGTCCTCACGGATCTTGGAGCTTTCTTT. Encoded protein: CVLTDLGAFF.

The chain recombines TRBV27 with TRBJ2-3; tentative D call: TRBD1 (5 bases). The CDR3 contains 14 residues. The germline V and J ends were trimmed by 3 bases and 1 base, with 8 bases remaining between them. Germline V gene sequence: CDR1 MNHEY, CDR2 SMNVEV (reference sequence). The CDR3 loop is CASSFGRGTDTQYF. CDR3 coding DNA: TGTGCCAGCAGTTTCGGCAGGGGCACAGATACGCAGTATTTT.

The chain carries TRBV4-2 and TRBJ2-1; TRBD2 might be the D (6 bases). The CDR3 is made up of 16 amino acids. Looked up from germline, CDR1 is LGHNA and CDR2 is YNFKEQ. Deletions cut 1 base from V and 2 bases from J, with 12 bases between. CDR3 nucleotide sequence: TGTGCCAGCAGCCAAGCCGGGCGGGGCGCCTACAATGAGCAGTTCTTC. Residues: CASSQAGRGAYNEQFF.

This clone was found a few times. The genes are TRBV6-6 and TRBJ2-7, with TRBD1 as a possible D gene (6 bases). CDR1 is MNHNY and CDR2 is SVGAGI in the germline V gene (reference sequence). This CDR3 contains 14 residues. Trimming cost V 7 bases and J 2 bases, with 15 bases left between them. CDR3: CASNIQGFAYEQYF. The CDR3 DNA reads TGTGCCAGCAACATTCAGGGGTTCGCCTACGAGCAGTACTTC.

The gene calls are TRBV19 and TRBJ2-3, with TRBD2 matching over 12 bases. CDR1 is LNHDA and CDR2 is SQIVND in the germline V gene (reference sequence). The CDR3 contains 17 residues. The V segment lost 1 base and the J segment 7 bases; nucleotides outside the gene matches: 9. This CDR3 reads CASSIVVLAGGHYTQYF. DNA of the CDR3: TGTGCCAGTAGTATAGTGGTCCTAGCGGGGGGGCATTATACGCAGTATTTT. Drawing the rest from reference TRBV19 and TRBJ2-3, the complete variable domain is DGGITQSPKYLFRKEGQNVTLSCEQNLNHDAMYWYRQDPGQGLRLIYYSQIVNDFQKGDIAEGYSVSREKKESFPLTVTSAQKNPTAFYLCASSIVVLAGGHYTQYFGPGTRLTVL.

The V and J genes are TRBV9 and TRBJ2-7; TRBD2 is a possible D gene (6 bases). The germline V gene encodes CDR1 SGDLS and CDR2 YYNGEE. V lost 3 bases to trimming and J lost 3 bases, with 13 bases between them. The CDR3 covers 14 residues. The CDR3 nucleotides read TGTGCCAGCAGCGCCCCCGGGAGCGGCTACGAGCAGTACTTC. Protein: CASSAPGSGYEQYF.

The DNA of the CDR3 is TGTGCCAGCAGCATCCAAGGGGGCCCAGGGGAGACCCAGTACTTC. It encodes CASSIQGGPGETQYF. The gene calls are TRBV7-2 and TRBJ2-5; TRBD1 agrees at 7 bases. Germline V gene sequence: CDR1 SGHTA, CDR2 FQGNSA. The junction had 11 bases not matched to a gene; V was cut back by 5 bases and J by 5 bases. There are 15 residues in the CDR3.

The chain couples TRBV7-2 to TRBJ1-4; D remains ambiguous. CDR3 length: 12 residues. CDR1 and CDR2 (germline): SGHTA, FQGNSA. V was shortened by 7 bases and J by 5 bases, with 8 bases between the two germline ends. The CDR3 bases are TGTGCCAGCAACTGCAGCAATGAAAAACTGTTTTTT. Translated, it gives CASNCSNEKLFF.

V gene TRBV30 combines with J gene TRBJ2-7; tentatively, D is TRBD2 (5 bases). V was pared by 4 bases and J by 3 bases, with 10 bases between. CDR1 is GTSNPN and CDR2 is SVGIG in the germline V gene (reference sequence). The CDR3 is made up of 12 amino acids. The CDR3 DNA reads TGTGCCTGGAATGGCGGGCTCTACGAGCAGTACTTC. Residues: CAWNGGLYEQYF. The entire variable domain, with the rest obtained from reference TRBV30 and TRBJ2-7, is as follows: SQTIHQWPATLVQPVGSPLSLECTVEGTSNPNLYWYRQAAGRGLQLLFYSVGIGQISSEVPQNLSASRPQDRQFILSSKKLLLSDSGFYLCAWNGGLYEQYFGPGTRLTVT.

The gene calls are TRBV4-1 and TRBJ2-7; D possibly corresponds to TRBD1 (5 bases). The CDR3 runs 16 residues. V was shortened by 0 bases and J by 1 base, with 13 bases between the two germline ends. Germline-derived CDR1 and CDR2 are MGHRA and YSYEKL. This CDR3 is CASSQEFQGLSYEQYF. CDR3 in DNA: TGCGCCAGCAGCCAAGAGTTCCAGGGCCTTTCCTACGAGCAGTACTTC.

The rearrangement joins TRBV13 to TRBJ1-1; 9 positions match TRBD1. The CDR3 has 15 residues. Germline V gene sequence: CDR1 PRHDT, CDR2 FYEKMQ (reference sequence). V dropped 6 bases and J dropped 3; count of bases not matched to a gene: 8. This CDR3 reads CASRQPGTGYTEAFF. The CDR3 nucleotides are TGTGCCAGCAGACAACCCGGGACAGGGTACACTGAAGCTTTCTTT. The variable domain in full, completed from reference TRBV13 and TRBJ1-1, reads AAGVIQSPRHLIKEKRETATLKCYPIPRHDTVYWYQQGPGQDPQFLISFYEKMQSDKGSIPDRFSAQQFSDYHSELNMSSLELGDSALYFCASRQPGTGYTEAFFGQGTRLTVV.